These T cell receptor beta chains were read from a single sample in a study of PD-L1 blockade in urothelial cancer. TCRdb keeps only in-frame clones here, not all; method: immunoSEQ multiplex PCR. The top ten clones hold 2.5% to 4% of a sample with 100,000 to 150,000 clones, roughly 83% of them seen once. Sequencing used PBMCs, obtained around atezolizumab (anti-PD-L1) treatment. These receptors originate from a man between 45 and 60 years old with urothelial cancer. Each CDR3 is given with its conserved first and last residue. D genes are given only for firm matches. Only some rows state a clone size, as once, few, many or a class for expanded clones.

D,size,J,V,CDR3,DNA
-,-,TRBJ1-4,TRBV25-1,CASSEGGASNEKLFF,TGTGCCAGCAGTGAGGGGGGGGCTTCTAATGAAAAACTGTTTTTT
-,few,TRBJ1-6,TRBV5-6,CASSFGTGRNSPLHF,TGTGCCAGCAGCTTTGGTACAGGCAGAAATTCACCCCTCCACTTT
TRBD2,few,TRBJ2-3,TRBV19,CASSIRDYTDTQYF,TGTGCCAGTAGTATACGGGACTACACAGATACGCAGTATTTT
TRBD2,-,TRBJ2-1,TRBV16,CASASGRAHEQFF,TGTGCCAGTGCTAGCGGGAGGGCCCATGAGCAGTTCTTC
TRBD2,-,TRBJ2-4,TRBV30,CALTSGRWGNIQYF,TGTGCCTTGACTAGCGGGAGGTGGGGGAACATTCAGTACTTC
TRBD1,-,TRBJ2-1,TRBV5-1,CASSQQGPFYNEQFF,TGCGCCAGCAGCCAACAGGGGCCTTTCTACAATGAGCAGTTCTTC
TRBD2,once,TRBJ2-4,TRBV9,CASSVDGAAGAAKNIQYF,TGTGCCAGCAGCGTAGATGGGGCGGCGGGAGCGGCCAAAAACATTCAGTACTTC
TRBD2,-,TRBJ2-3,TRBV28,CASSSGGGHTDTQYF,TGTGCCAGCTCCTCCGGGGGGGGGCACACAGATACGCAGTATTTT
TRBD2,-,TRBJ2-1,TRBV5-4,CASSWGSGSSYNEQFF,TGTGCCAGCAGCTGGGGTAGCGGGAGCTCCTACAATGAGCAGTTCTTC
TRBD1,-,TRBJ2-6,TRBV30,CACDRAGANVLTF,TGTGCCTGCGACAGGGCTGGGGCCAACGTCCTGACTTTC
TRBD1,-,TRBJ2-2,TRBV5-1,CASSLGKGTGYTGELFF,TGCGCCAGCAGCTTGGGGAAAGGGACAGGGTACACCGGGGAGCTGTTTTTT
-,-,TRBJ1-5,TRBV19,CASSIAQTGTYSNQPQHF,TGTGCCAGTAGTATAGCCCAAACAGGGACGTATAGCAATCAGCCCCAGCATTTT
-,-,TRBJ1-6,TRBV19,CASSTVGYSYNSPLHF,TGTGCCAGTAGTACGGTCGGTTACTCCTATAATTCACCCCTCCACTTT
-,-,TRBJ2-7,TRBV30,CAWSRDSNYEQYF,TGTGCCTGGAGTCGGGACTCTAACTACGAGCAGTACTTC
TRBD1,-,TRBJ2-2,TRBV5-1,CASTPMTGGNTGELFF,TGCGCCAGCACCCCAATGACAGGGGGGAACACCGGGGAGCTGTTTTTT
TRBD2,-,TRBJ2-7,TRBV5-1,CASSPLGTSGVGEQYF,TGCGCCAGCAGCCCCCTTGGGACTAGCGGGGTAGGGGAGCAGTACTTC
-,-,TRBJ1-3,TRBV9,CASSAQGDSGNTIYF,TGTGCCAGCAGCGCTCAGGGCGACTCTGGAAACACCATATATTTT
TRBD1,-,TRBJ1-1,TRBV9,CASSVRTGTGEAFF,TGTGCCAGCAGCGTCAGGACGGGGACAGGTGAAGCTTTCTTT
TRBD1,few,TRBJ1-1,TRBV7-9,CASSRGTGFWNTEAFF,TGTGCCAGCAGCCGAGGGACAGGGTTTTGGAACACTGAAGCTTTCTTT
-,-,TRBJ2-6,TRBV5-8,CASSFSRRWANVLTF,TGTGCCAGCAGCTTCTCCAGGCGCTGGGCCAACGTCCTGACTTTC